The next 30 T cell receptor beta chains were all read from a single sample in a study of spatial heterogeneity in lung cancer. One entry per CDR3 protein, called by TCRdb with MiXCR from the 5' RACE reads. The data hold about 80,000 distinct CDR3 sequences, with around 7.8% observed a single time. Time point described: sample taken at primary tumor resection. Sequences were derived from PBMCs, sampled at surgery. The receptors shown here come from a male donor with early-stage non-small cell lung cancer.

This clonotype was counted at least ten times. This chain links TRBV6-5 with TRBJ2-7, with D possibly being TRBD2 (5 bases). Trimming cost V 0 bases and J 6 bases, with 12 bases left between them. The germline V gene encodes CDR1 MNHEY and CDR2 SVGAGI. The CDR3 has 14 residues. This CDR3 is CASSYSSGIAEQYF. The CDR3 region has the DNA TGTGCCAGCAGTTACTCGTCCGGGATTGCCGAGCAGTACTTC.

This clonotype showed up just a few times. The gene calls are TRBV12-3 or TRBV12-4 and TRBJ2-7, with 7 positions matching TRBD1. Trimming at V came to 3 bases and at J to 3 bases, leaving 5 bases not matched to a gene. The CDR3 loop spans 14 amino acids. This CDR3 reads CASSFTGDNYEQYF. DNA of the CDR3: TGTGCCAGCAGTTTCACAGGGGACAACTACGAGCAGTACTTC.

This clonotype was seen many times. The chain carries TRBV2 and TRBJ1-4, with TRBD1 identical over 9 bases. Per the germline V gene, CDR1 is SNHLY and CDR2 is FYNNEI. With 5 bases clipped from V and 7 bases from J, the junction kept 2 bases outside the gene matches. This CDR3 has 13 residues. The CDR3 loop reads CASSPGQGEKLFF. CDR3 sequence (DNA): TGTGCCAGCAGTCCGGGACAGGGTGAAAAACTGTTTTTT.

This clonotype appeared many times. The chain uses TRBV7-2 and TRBJ1-4; D gene ambiguous. This CDR3 spans 15 amino acids. From germline, CDR1 is SGHTA and CDR2 FQGNSA. The V and J ends lost 1 base and 5 bases respectively, with 11 bases between them. CDR3 DNA: TGTGCCAGCAGCTTAGATCCAGGAACCAATGAAAAACTGTTTTTT. Protein: CASSLDPGTNEKLFF. Combining the CDR3 with reference TRBV7-2 and TRBJ1-4 gives the whole variable domain GAGVSQSPSNKVTEKGKDVELRCDPISGHTALYWYRQSLGQGLEFLIYFQGNSAPDKSGLPSDRFSAERTGGSVSTLTIQRTQQEDSAVYLCASSLDPGTNEKLFFGSGTQLSVL.

The rearrangement uses TRBV6-1 and TRBJ1-6; D is unclear. V was shortened by 4 bases and J by 8 bases, with 9 bases between the two germline ends. Germline V lookup: CDR1 MNHNS, CDR2 SASEGT. The CDR3 has 13 residues. The CDR3 DNA reads TGTGCCAGCAGTGCCTCGACGGATTCACCCCTCCACTTT. It encodes CASSASTDSPLHF.

This clonotype has just one count. This may be a read error, as it is one base from a much larger clone. The gene calls are TRBV6-6 and TRBJ1-1; D is uncertain. The ends were cut back, 5 bases at V and 5 bases at J, with 9 bases in the middle. The CDR3 covers 12 residues. Per germline, CDR1 MNHNY and CDR2 SVGAGI (reference sequence). CDR3 DNA: TGTGCCAGCAGTCCACAGAGTACTGAAGCTTTCTTT. This gives the protein CASSPQSTEAFF.

This clonotype showed up just a few times. This rearrangement joins TRBV6-2 or TRBV6-3 to TRBJ2-1; D may be TRBD1 or TRBD2 (6 bases each). The V end lost 0 bases, the J end lost 5 bases, and 14 bases lay between the germline ends. Germline V gene data show CDR1 as MNHEY and CDR2 as SVGEGT. The CDR3 loop spans 16 amino acids. CDR3 bases: TGTGCCAGCAGTTACTCTAGGGGGTCGGGGGACAATGAGCAGTTCTTC. Its protein product is CASSYSRGSGDNEQFF.

This clonotype was found many times. The rearrangement uses TRBV2 and TRBJ1-2; no clear D. Germline V lookup: CDR1 SNHLY, CDR2 FYNNEI. V dropped 11 bases and J dropped 5 bases, with 9 bases sitting between them. This CDR3 has 10 residues. CDR3 region: CALKDYGYTF. DNA for the CDR3: TGTGCCCTAAAGGATTATGGCTACACCTTC.

Turning to this clonotype: One junction end does not reproduce the germline sequence, and a read error may be involved. CDR3 loop: CASSPGLGWRIF. DNA for the CDR3: TGTGCCAGCAGCCCAGGGCTAGGGTGGCGTATCTTC. The chain combines TRBV7-9 with TRBJ2-1; possible D gene TRBD1, 5 bases. Germline loops: CDR1 SEHNR, CDR2 FQNEAQ (reference sequence). CDR3 length equals 12 residues.

There are many counts of this clonotype. The chain has TRBV7-9 and TRBJ1-1, with D unclear. The V end lost 4 bases, the J end lost 8 bases, and 8 bases lay between the germline ends. The CDR3 consists of 11 residues. The germline V gene has CDR1 SEHNR and CDR2 FQNEAQ (reference sequence). CDR3 sequence reads: CASSSLSEAFF. The CDR3 DNA reads as TGTGCCAGCAGCTCCCTCTCGGAAGCTTTCTTT.

In this sample, this clonotype turned up a few times. V gene TRBV6-5 combines with J gene TRBJ1-1; D uncertain. Germline-derived CDR1 and CDR2 are MNHEY and SVGAGI. Trimming pared 6 bases from V and 3 bases from J, leaving 11 bases between. This CDR3 has 13 amino acids. In nucleotides, the CDR3 is TGTGCCAGCAGGAGGCACGGGGACACTGAAGCTTTCTTT. Translation: CASRRHGDTEAFF.

This clonotype was seen many times. The gene calls are TRBV10-3 and TRBJ1-5; tentatively, D is TRBD1 (6 bases). This CDR3 comprises 13 residues. Germline loops: CDR1 ENHRY, CDR2 SYGVKD. Trimming took 8 bases from V and 2 from J, leaving 10 bases between them. CDR3 sequence reads: CAIRTEGNQPQHF. The CDR3 DNA reads as TGTGCCATCCGGACAGAGGGCAATCAGCCCCAGCATTTT.

Many counts were recorded for this clonotype. The chain employs TRBV10-3 and TRBJ1-3, with 9 bases lining up with TRBD1. This CDR3 comprises 15 residues. The germline CDR1 and CDR2 sequences are ENHRY and SYGVKD. J gave up 3 bases and V 2 bases, and 2 bases lay outside the gene matches. The CDR3 loop reads CAISETGGIGNTIYF. CDR3 coding DNA: TGTGCCATCAGTGAGACAGGGGGCATTGGAAACACCATATATTTT.

At least ten counts were recorded for this clonotype. V usage is TRBV7-2 and J usage is TRBJ1-2; D is ambiguous. The V and J ends lost 5 bases and 1 base respectively, with 8 bases between them. CDR3 length equals 13 residues. Germline loops: CDR1 SGHTA, CDR2 FQGNSA. Written as DNA, the CDR3 is TGTGCCAGCAGCAGGGAATTTAACTATGGCTACACCTTC. Translating it yields CASSREFNYGYTF. The full variable domain, with the rest looked up from reference TRBV7-2 and TRBJ1-2, is GAGVSQSPSNKVTEKGKDVELRCDPISGHTALYWYRQSLGQGLEFLIYFQGNSAPDKSGLPSDRFSAERTGGSVSTLTIQRTQQEDSAVYLCASSREFNYGYTFGSGTRLTVV.

This clonotype was seen at least ten times. The genes are TRBV2 and TRBJ1-4; 8 bases align to TRBD1. In germline, CDR1 is SNHLY, CDR2 FYNNEI. V lost 4 bases and J lost 8; bases outside the gene matches: 9. This CDR3 has 15 residues. DNA for the CDR3: TGTGCCAGCAGTGCTAACCGGGACAGGCAAGAAAAACTGTTTTTT. This sequence encodes CASSANRDRQEKLFF. Together with reference TRBV2 and TRBJ1-4, the CDR3 gives the full variable domain: EPEVTQTPSHQVTQMGQEVILRCVPISNHLYFYWYRQILGQKVEFLVSFYNNEISEKSEIFDDQFSVERPDGSNFTLKIRSTKLEDSAMYFCASSANRDRQEKLFFGSGTQLSVL.

The chain joins TRBV7-9 to TRBJ1-1; D is unresolved. There are 12 residues in the CDR3. CDR1 is SEHNR and CDR2 is FQNEAQ in the germline V gene (reference sequence). V shed 2 bases and J shed 7 bases, with 8 bases lying between them. DNA for the CDR3: TGTGCCAGCAGCTTACTACGAGATGAAGCTTTCTTT. The encoded protein is CASSLLRDEAFF.

Regarding this clonotype: A read error may produce the germline difference seen at one junction end. The chain couples TRBV12-3 or TRBV12-4 to TRBJ2-2, with 13 bases matching TRBD2. The CDR3 is 16 residues long. In nucleotides, the CDR3 is TGTGCCACCAGTTCGGGACTAGCGGGGCACACCGGGGAGCTGTTTTTT. This encodes CATSSGLAGHTGELFF.

This clonotype was observed at least ten times. This rearrangement joins TRBV5-6 to TRBJ1-2; 7 positions agree with TRBD1. This CDR3 spans 13 amino acids. V lost 7 bases and J lost 6; bases outside the gene matches: 9. Germline V gene sequence: CDR1 SGHDT, CDR2 YYEEEE. CDR3 protein: CASRGQTDNGYTF. CDR3 nucleotide sequence: TGTGCCAGCCGGGGACAGACGGATAATGGCTACACCTTC.

This clonotype occurred many times. The gene calls are TRBV27 and TRBJ1-5; weak D call: TRBD1 (5 bases). This CDR3 spans 19 amino acids. CDR1 and CDR2 (germline): MNHEY, SMNVEV (reference sequence). Trimming stripped 5 bases from V and 0 bases from J, with 23 bases between. The CDR3 spells CASSRTYLDTQDSNQPQHF. The CDR3 nucleotides are TGTGCCAGCAGTCGTACCTACTTGGACACTCAAGATAGCAATCAGCCCCAGCATTTT.

This clonotype was seen ten or more times. V is TRBV14 and J is TRBJ2-7; 7 positions match TRBD1. The CDR3 loop spans 15 amino acids. V shed 4 bases and J 1 base; nucleotides not matched to a gene: 7. Germline V gives CDR1 SGHDN, CDR2 FVKESK. CDR3 residues: CASSPPRGRSYEQYF. CDR3 coding DNA: TGTGCCAGCAGCCCGCCGAGGGGGCGATCCTACGAGCAGTACTTC.

This clonotype has a count of ten or more. The chain employs TRBV7-9 and TRBJ2-1; D is unresolved. CDR3 length: 13 amino acids. The V end was cut by 1 base, the J end by 7 bases, with 8 bases between. Germline V lookup: CDR1 SEHNR, CDR2 FQNEAQ (reference sequence). CDR3 residues: CASSLGEINEQFF. The CDR3 nucleotides read TGTGCCAGCAGCTTAGGAGAAATAAATGAGCAGTTCTTC. Using reference TRBV7-9 and TRBJ2-1 for the parts outside the CDR3, the full variable domain is DTGVSQNPRHKITKRGQNVTFRCDPISEHNRLYWYRQTLGQGPEFLTYFQNEAQLEKSRLLSDRFSAERPKGSFSTLEIQRTEQGDSAMYLCASSLGEINEQFFGPGTRLTVL.

The chain uses TRBV7-2 and TRBJ2-1; D is undetermined. Germline lookup yields CDR1 SGHTA and CDR2 FQGNSA. V lost 2 bases, J lost 4 bases, and 12 bases lay in between. The CDR3 sequence is 15 residues long. The CDR3 spells CASSLTRQGYNEQFF. The CDR3, as DNA: TGTGCCAGCAGCTTAACACGACAAGGGTACAATGAGCAGTTCTTC.

A few counts support this clonotype. The CDR3 protein is CAWSGHPNTEAFF. CDR3 DNA sequence: TGTGCCTGGAGTGGGCACCCAAACACTGAAGCTTTCTTT. J is TRBJ1-1 and V is TRBV30; D unclear. The V gene's germline CDR1 is GTSNPN and CDR2 SVGIG (reference sequence). The V and J ends lost 1 base and 2 bases respectively, with 8 bases between them. This CDR3 is built from 13 residues.

The rearrangement uses TRBV5-1 and TRBJ2-1, with 10 bases fitting TRBD2. Unmatched junction bases numbered 3, after V lost 2 bases and J lost 7 bases. The length of the CDR3 is 14 residues. Germline V gene sequence: CDR1 SGHRS, CDR2 YFSETQ. CDR3 sequence (DNA): TGCGCCAGCAGCTTAACTAGCGGGGTTAATGAGCAGTTCTTC. It yields the protein CASSLTSGVNEQFF. The variable domain in full, completed from reference TRBV5-1 and TRBJ2-1, reads KAGVTQTPRYLIKTRGQQVTLSCSPISGHRSVSWYQQTPGQGLQFLFEYFSETQRNKGNFPGRFSGRQFSNSRSEMNVSTLELGDSALYLCASSLTSGVNEQFFGPGTRLTVL.

This clonotype appeared a few times. This chain joins TRBV5-1 and TRBJ2-3; TRBD2 matches 10 bases. Germline assignment: CDR1 SGHRS and CDR2 YFSETQ. V lost 4 bases, J lost 2 bases, and 7 bases stayed unmatched. The CDR3 loop spans 16 amino acids. CDR3 nucleotide sequence: TGCGCCAGCAGCCCCCGGACTAGCGGCTACACAGATACGCAGTATTTT. Translated, it gives CASSPRTSGYTDTQYF.

This clonotype was seen a few times. This rearrangement joins TRBV20-1 to TRBJ1-2, with D uncertain. Germline-derived CDR1 and CDR2 are DFQATT and SNEGSKA (reference sequence). The CDR3 consists of 15 residues. Trimming stripped 1 base from V and 8 bases from J, with 20 bases between. CDR3 in DNA: TGCAGTGCTAGAGGTCGAACAGCCCAACCGGCGGGCTACACCTTC. Amino acids: CSARGRTAQPAGYTF.

This clonotype was recorded many times. The V gene is TRBV4-1, the J gene TRBJ2-5, with TRBD2 matching over 15 bases. CDR3 length: 17 amino acids. With V trimmed by 3 bases and J by 2 bases, 4 bases remained unmatched. Germline-derived CDR1 and CDR2 are MGHRA and YSYEKL. CDR3 sequence (DNA): TGCGCCAGCAGCCAGAGGACTAGCGGGAGGGGTCAAGAGACCCAGTACTTC. Its protein is CASSQRTSGRGQETQYF.

The CDR3 region is CASTPSGASYEQYF. In nucleotides, the CDR3 is TGTGCCAGCACTCCGAGCGGGGCCTCCTACGAGCAGTACTTC. The chain carries TRBV12-3 or TRBV12-4 and TRBJ2-7, with TRBD2 matching 7 bases. V gave up 7 bases and J gave up 0 bases; unmatched junction bases: 6. The CDR3 length is 14 residues.

This clonotype was found a few times. J is TRBJ1-1 and V is TRBV10-3; D is possibly TRBD1 (5 bases). The germline V and J ends were trimmed by 2 bases and 0 bases, with 7 bases remaining between them. Germline V gives CDR1 ENHRY, CDR2 SYGVKD. This CDR3 contains 14 residues. Written as DNA, the CDR3 is TGTGCCATCAGTGAGGGGGCAGTGAACACTGAAGCTTTCTTT. Its protein product is CAISEGAVNTEAFF.

This clonotype was picked up many times. The chain uses TRBV3-1 and TRBJ1-2; unclear D gene. The V and J ends lost 3 bases and 5 bases respectively, with 22 bases between them. The CDR3 has 17 amino acids. Germline-derived CDR1 and CDR2 are LGHDT and YNNKEL (reference sequence). CDR3 loop: CASSHLLAGPPEYGYTF. The CDR3 region has the DNA TGTGCCAGCAGCCATTTGTTGGCTGGCCCCCCGGAATATGGCTACACCTTC.